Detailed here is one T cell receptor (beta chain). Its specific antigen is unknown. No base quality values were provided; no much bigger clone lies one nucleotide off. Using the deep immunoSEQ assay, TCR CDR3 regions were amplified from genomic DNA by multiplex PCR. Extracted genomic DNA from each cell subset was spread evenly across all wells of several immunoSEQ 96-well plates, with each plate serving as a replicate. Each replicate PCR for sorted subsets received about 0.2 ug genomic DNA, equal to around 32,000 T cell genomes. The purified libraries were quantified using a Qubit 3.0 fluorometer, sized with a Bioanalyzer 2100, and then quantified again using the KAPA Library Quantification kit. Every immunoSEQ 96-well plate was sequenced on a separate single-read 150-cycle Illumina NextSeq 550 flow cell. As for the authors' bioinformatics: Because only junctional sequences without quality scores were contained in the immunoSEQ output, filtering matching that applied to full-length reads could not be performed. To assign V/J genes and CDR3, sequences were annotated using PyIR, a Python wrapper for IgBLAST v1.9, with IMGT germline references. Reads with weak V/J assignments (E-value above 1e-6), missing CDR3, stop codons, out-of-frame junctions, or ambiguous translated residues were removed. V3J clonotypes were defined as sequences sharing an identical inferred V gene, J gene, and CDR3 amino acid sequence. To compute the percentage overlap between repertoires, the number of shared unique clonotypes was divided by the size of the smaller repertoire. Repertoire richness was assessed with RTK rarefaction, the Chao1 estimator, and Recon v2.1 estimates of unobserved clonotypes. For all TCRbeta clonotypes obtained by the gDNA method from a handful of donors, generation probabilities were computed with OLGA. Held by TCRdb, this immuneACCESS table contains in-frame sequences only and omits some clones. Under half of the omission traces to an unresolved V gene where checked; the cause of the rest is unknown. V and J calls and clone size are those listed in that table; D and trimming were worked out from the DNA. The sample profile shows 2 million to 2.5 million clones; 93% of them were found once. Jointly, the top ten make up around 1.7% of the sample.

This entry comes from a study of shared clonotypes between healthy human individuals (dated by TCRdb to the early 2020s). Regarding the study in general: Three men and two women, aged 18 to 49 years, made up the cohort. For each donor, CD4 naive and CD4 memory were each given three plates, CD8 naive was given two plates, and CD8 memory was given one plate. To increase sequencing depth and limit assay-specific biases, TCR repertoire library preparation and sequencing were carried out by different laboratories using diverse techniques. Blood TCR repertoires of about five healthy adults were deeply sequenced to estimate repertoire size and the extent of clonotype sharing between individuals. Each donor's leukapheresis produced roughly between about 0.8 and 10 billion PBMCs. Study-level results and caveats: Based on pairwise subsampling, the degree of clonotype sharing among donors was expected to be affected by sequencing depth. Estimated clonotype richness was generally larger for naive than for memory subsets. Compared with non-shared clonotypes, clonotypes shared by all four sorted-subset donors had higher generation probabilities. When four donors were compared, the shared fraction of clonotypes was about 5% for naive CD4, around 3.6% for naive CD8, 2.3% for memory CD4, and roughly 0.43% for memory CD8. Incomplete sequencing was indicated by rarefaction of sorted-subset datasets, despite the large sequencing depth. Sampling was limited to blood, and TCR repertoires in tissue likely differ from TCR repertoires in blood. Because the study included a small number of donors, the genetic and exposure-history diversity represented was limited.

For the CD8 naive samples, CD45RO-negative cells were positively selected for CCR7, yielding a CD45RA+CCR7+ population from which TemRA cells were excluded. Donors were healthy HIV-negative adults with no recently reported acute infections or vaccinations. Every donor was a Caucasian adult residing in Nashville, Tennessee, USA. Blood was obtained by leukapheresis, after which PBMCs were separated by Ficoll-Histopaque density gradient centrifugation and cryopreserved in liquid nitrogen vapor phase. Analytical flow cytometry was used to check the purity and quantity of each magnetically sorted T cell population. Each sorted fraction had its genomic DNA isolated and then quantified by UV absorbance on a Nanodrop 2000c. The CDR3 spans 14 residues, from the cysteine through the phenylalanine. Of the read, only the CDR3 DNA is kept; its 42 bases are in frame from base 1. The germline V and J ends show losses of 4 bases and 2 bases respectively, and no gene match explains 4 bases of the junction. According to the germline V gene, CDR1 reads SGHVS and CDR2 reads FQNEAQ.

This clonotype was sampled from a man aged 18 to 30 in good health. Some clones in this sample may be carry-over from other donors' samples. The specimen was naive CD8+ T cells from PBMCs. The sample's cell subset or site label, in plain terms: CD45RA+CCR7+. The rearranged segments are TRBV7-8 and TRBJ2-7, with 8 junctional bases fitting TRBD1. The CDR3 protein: CASSSTGGPYEQYF. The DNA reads TGTGCCAGCAGCTCTACAGGGGGGCCCTACGAGCAGTACTTC.